What follows are 21 T cell receptor beta chains derived from one specimen sequenced in a study of T cell repertoires in cytomegalovirus infection. TCRdb fed the reads into MiXCR, producing one record per CDR3 protein. The sample yields 650,000 to 900,000 distinct CDR3 sequences, over 25% seen once. These TCRs' antigens remain unknown. Sample: cultured CD8+ T cells from PBMCs, taken from culture after CMV antigen stimulation. These receptor sequences come from a human donor in good health (CMV status not recorded). Some clones in this sample may be carry-over from other donors' samples.

The gene calls are TRBV6-1 and TRBJ2-1; TRBD2 matches at 12 bases. Germline CDR1 is MNHNS and CDR2 is SASEGT. V dropped 8 bases and J dropped 0; count of bases not matched to a gene: 14. There are 19 residues in the CDR3. The CDR3 DNA reads TGTGCCAGCCCTCTTGGGGCTAGCGGGGGGGTCGTCTCCTACAATGAGCAGTTCTTC. Its translation: CASPLGASGGVVSYNEQFF.

This clonotype was counted between two and nine times. The gene calls are TRBV29-1 and TRBJ2-7; D is possibly TRBD1 (6 bases). The CDR3 has 13 amino acids. V was cut by 4 bases and J by 1 base, with 11 bases left in between. In germline, CDR1 is SQVTM, CDR2 ANQGSEA. CDR3 residues: CSVGEQGSYEQYF. The CDR3 DNA is TGCAGCGTTGGCGAACAGGGATCCTACGAGCAGTACTTC.

The chain has TRBV10-3 and TRBJ2-1; no definite D call. Germline assignment: CDR1 ENHRY and CDR2 SYGVKD. V was cut by 0 bases and J by 9 bases, with 3 bases left in between. CDR3 length: 11 amino acids. The CDR3 sequence: CAISESPEQFF. Here the CDR3 DNA reads TGTGCCATCAGTGAGTCGCCTGAGCAGTTCTTC.

This clonotype appeared a few times. The germline gene is not matched at one end of the junction; a read error may be the cause. This chain connects TRBV12-5 to TRBJ2-1; D gene unclear. Looked up from germline, CDR1 is LGHNT and CDR2 is FRNRAP. This CDR3 is built from 17 residues. The CDR3 DNA sequence: TGTGCTAGTGGTTCGGACCTTCCCCCCCCCTCCCACAATGAGCAGTTCTTC. Its protein is CASGSDLPPPSHNEQFF.

This chain links TRBV7-9 with TRBJ2-7, with 11 bases matching TRBD1. Germline trimming cut 0 bases from V and 3 bases from J; bases unmatched to any gene: 4. The CDR3 spans 16 residues. The germline V gene has CDR1 SEHNR and CDR2 FQNEAQ (reference sequence). The CDR3 protein is CASSLADGTGGYEQYF. The CDR3 coding sequence is TGTGCCAGCAGCTTAGCGGATGGGACAGGGGGCTACGAGCAGTACTTC. Complete variable domain (other parts from reference TRBV7-9 and TRBJ2-7): DTGVSQNPRHKITKRGQNVTFRCDPISEHNRLYWYRQTLGQGPEFLTYFQNEAQLEKSRLLSDRFSAERPKGSFSTLEIQRTEQGDSAMYLCASSLADGTGGYEQYFGPGTRLTVT.

The chain joins TRBV7-9 to TRBJ2-3, with TRBD2 matching over 7 bases. Per germline, CDR1 SEHNR and CDR2 FQNEAQ (reference sequence). Trimming removed 3 bases from V and 2 bases from J; junction bases left unmatched: 5. The CDR3 spans 15 residues. CDR3 loop: CASSFRDYPTDTQYF. The DNA for the CDR3 is TGTGCCAGCAGCTTCCGGGACTATCCCACAGATACGCAGTATTTT.

The chain uses TRBV11-3 and TRBJ1-1, with D unresolved. The V end lost 0 bases, the J end lost 5 bases, and 13 bases lay between the germline ends. CDR1 and CDR2 from the germline V gene are SGHNT and YENEEA. CDR3 length equals 15 residues. This chain's CDR3 is CASSLDGWLGTEAFF. In DNA, the CDR3 is TGTGCCAGCAGCTTAGATGGGTGGTTGGGGACTGAAGCTTTCTTT.

Only a few counts were recorded for this clonotype. V usage is TRBV5-5 and J usage is TRBJ1-1; D may be TRBD1 (6 bases). CDR3 length equals 14 residues. V lost 6 bases and J 5 bases, leaving 17 bases between the germline ends. Germline CDR1 SGHKS, CDR2 YYEKEE (reference sequence). CDR3 nucleotides: TGTGCCAGCACCTCGAGGGGGGGATGGACTGAAGCTTTCTTT. Translation gives CASTSRGGWTEAFF.

V usage is TRBV9 and J usage is TRBJ1-2; D is unresolved. The CDR3 covers 14 residues. Germline assignment: CDR1 SGDLS and CDR2 YYNGEE. With 0 bases removed from V and 4 bases from J, the gap between germline ends came to 10 bases. The CDR3 DNA is TGTGCCAGCAGCGTAGCGAAGGGCGCCTATGGCTACACCTTC. As protein: CASSVAKGAYGYTF.

This chain uses TRBV15 with TRBJ2-5; D uncertain. Germline values: CDR1 LNHNV, CDR2 YYDKDF (reference sequence). The V gene lost 1 base and the J gene lost 5 bases, with 11 bases spanning the gap. CDR3 length: 14 residues. Here the CDR3 reads CATSRGSVWETQYF. The DNA for the CDR3 is TGTGCCACCAGCAGAGGGTCCGTTTGGGAGACCCAGTACTTC.

In its sample, this clonotype was seen once. V and J are TRBV3-1 and TRBJ1-6; D is unresolved. CDR1 is LGHDT, CDR2 YNNKEL, per germline (reference sequence). This CDR3 has 19 residues. Trimming left V 4 bases short and J 9 bases short, with 28 bases between. Written as DNA, the CDR3 is TGTGCCAGCAGCCGAAGATTCCGGGTAAAATTTCGGGAAGGTTCACCCCTCCACTTT. It codes for CASSRRFRVKFREGSPLHF.

This clonotype has just a few counts. The chain joins TRBV7-9 to TRBJ1-2, with 10 bases aligning to TRBD1. The CDR3 consists of 16 residues. CDR1 and CDR2 from the germline V gene are SEHNR and FQNEAQ (reference sequence). Trimming removed 3 bases from V and 4 bases from J; junction bases left unmatched: 8. CDR3 in amino acids: CASSFSGQGRGYGYTF. As DNA, the CDR3 is TGTGCCAGCAGCTTCTCGGGACAGGGGAGGGGCTATGGCTACACCTTC.

Of note for this clonotype: Given the absence of the conserved phenylalanine or tryptophan at the CDR3 end, a read error is likely. V and J are TRBV7-9 and TRBJ2-5; D remains unclear. Germline V gives CDR1 SEHNR, CDR2 FQNEAQ (reference sequence). There are 12 residues in the CDR3. Trimming left V 11 bases short and J 1 base short, with 11 bases between. CDR3 in DNA: TGTGCCGAAGAGAGAGTCCAAGAGACCCAGTACTCC. Its protein product is CAEERVQETQYS.

The CDR3 bases are TGTGCCAGCAGTAGCGGGGGAGCTAACAATGAGCAGTTCTTC. This gives the protein CASSSGGANNEQFF. The rearrangement links TRBV27 to TRBJ2-1, with 8 bases lining up with TRBD2. J was trimmed by 5 bases and V by 5 bases; bases with no gene match: 5. CDR1 and CDR2 (germline): MNHEY, SMNVEV (reference sequence). The CDR3 is 14 amino acids.

The gene calls are TRBV6-5 and TRBJ2-7; TRBD1 matches 9 bases. The CDR3 loop spans 15 amino acids. J was trimmed by 5 bases and V by 5 bases; bases with no gene match: 10. Germline V CDR1 and CDR2: MNHEY, SVGAGI. CDR3: CASSTLGTGIDEQYV. The CDR3 DNA sequence: TGTGCCAGCAGTACCCTCGGGACAGGGATCGACGAGCAGTACGTC.

The rearrangement uses TRBV29-1 and TRBJ2-2; D gene unclear. Trimming shortened V by 7 bases and J by 7 bases, and 10 bases separated the two germline ends. The CDR3 length is 11 residues. Looked up from germline, CDR1 is SQVTM and CDR2 is ANQGSEA. The CDR3 DNA follows: TGCAGCGCCGTAGTCCTCGGGGAGCTGTTTTTT. It encodes CSAVVLGELFF.

This clonotype was seen repeatedly, ten times or more. The CDR3 DNA reads as TGTGCCAGCAGCTTAGCGTCAGGGGCCGACTATGGCTACACCTTC. It translates to CASSLASGADYGYTF. The chain recombines TRBV7-6 with TRBJ1-2; a possible D gene is TRBD1 (6 bases). The CDR3 has 15 residues. The ends were cut back, 0 bases at V and 3 bases at J, with 11 bases in the middle. The germline V gene encodes CDR1 SGHVS and CDR2 FNYEAQ.

The rearrangement links TRBV20-1 to TRBJ2-4; D might be TRBD1 (5 bases). Per the germline V gene, CDR1 is DFQATT and CDR2 is SNEGSKA (reference sequence). The CDR3 spans 13 residues. Trimming pared 2 bases from V and 5 bases from J, leaving 10 bases between. The CDR3, as DNA: TGCAGTGCTAGATCAGGGCCTCAAAACATTCAGTACTTC. Translated: CSARSGPQNIQYF.

The chain is built from TRBV27 and TRBJ2-2; TRBD1 is a possible D gene (5 bases). The CDR3 is made up of 14 amino acids. Germline values: CDR1 MNHEY, CDR2 SMNVEV (reference sequence). The ends were cut back, 5 bases at V and 8 bases at J, with 15 bases in the middle. The CDR3 sequence is CASSDPGLSGELFF. CDR3 coding DNA: TGTGCCAGCAGTGATCCAGGGTTAAGTGGGGAGCTGTTTTTT.

A few counts support this clonotype. This chain connects TRBV7-8 to TRBJ2-7; a possible D gene is TRBD1 (5 bases). Looked up from germline, CDR1 is SGHVS and CDR2 is FQNEAQ. Trimming stripped 5 bases from V and 4 bases from J, with 18 bases between. The CDR3 has 15 residues. The CDR3 region is CASSLDSERNYEQYV. The CDR3 nucleotides are TGTGCCAGCAGCCTAGACAGCGAACGGAATTACGAGCAGTACGTC.

The chain couples TRBV5-1 to TRBJ2-1; no firm D call. The ends were cut back, 0 bases at V and 0 bases at J, with 10 bases in the middle. Per the germline V gene, CDR1 is SGHRS and CDR2 is YFSETQ. CDR3 length equals 16 residues. The CDR3 here is CASSLELRSSYNEQFF. The CDR3 DNA follows: TGCGCCAGCAGCTTGGAACTACGGAGCTCCTACAATGAGCAGTTCTTC.